This entry describes one T cell receptor (beta chain). What it recognizes is unknown. Mismatch with germline at one junction end may stem from a read error. The record originates from a study of cytomegalovirus exposure and HLA in healthy donors. Germline loops: CDR1 SSHAT, CDR2 FNYEAQ (reference sequence). The CDR3 covers 15 residues. General study results and limits: In vitro data verified a few CMV-associated chains as specific for CMV antigens. The authors listed 180 or so TCR beta chains as cytomegalovirus-associated. In an earlier analysis, in about 530 donors, most V segments appeared productive either ~87% or ~30% of the time. The study assumed roughly uniform donor sequencing depth for presence/absence analyses.

Researchers ran the PCR with 60 Vbeta and 13 Jbeta primers. Libraries were prepared by immunoSEQ multiplex PCR; TCRdb keeps only in-frame clonotypes and omits some of them. The data show about 110,000 clones, around 79% seen once. This TCR derives from a woman under 40 in good health and CMV-seronegative. The rearrangement joins TRBV7-7 to TRBJ1-2, with D possibly TRBD1 on 6 matching bases. The sample consisted of PBMCs. The DNA for the CDR3 is TGTGCTAGCAGCACATCTAGGGGGTCTATTTATGGCTACACCTTC. Translating gives CASSTSRGSIYGYTF.